This TCR beta chain is drawn from a study of cytomegalovirus exposure and HLA in healthy donors. With regard to this clone: Its specificity is not known.

As for the donors, each was a healthy bone marrow donor. V lost 9 bases and J lost 3, with 14 bases in between. CDR1 and CDR2 (germline): MNHEY, SVGAGI. This CDR3 contains 13 residues. Both 60 Vbeta primers and 13 Jbeta primers went into the PCR. TCRdb's copy holds only in-frame clones and misses some; the assay was immunoSEQ multiplex PCR. The sample comprises some 170,000 clones, roughly 80% of which are singletons, and approximately 4.5% rests with the top ten. Study-level points and caveats: By HLA locus, TCR association rates varied in a later analysis, with DRB1 showing the most and HLA-C the fewest. Equally common other TCR beta chains were less clonally expanded than HLA-associated ones, a later analysis found. The authors enumerated 150 to 200 TCR beta chains as linked to cytomegalovirus.

This TCR came from a man aged 30 to 45 in good health and CMV-seronegative. Sequencing was carried out using PBMCs. The V gene is TRBV6-5, the J gene TRBJ1-1; D not resolved. The CDR3 region is CARPLGRDTEAFF. The CDR3 region has the DNA TGTGCCAGACCCTTGGGGAGGGACACTGAAGCTTTCTTT.